The 26 T cell receptor beta chains below all came from one sample that was sequenced in a study of cytomegalovirus exposure and HLA in healthy donors. With 60 Vbeta and 13 Jbeta primers, the PCR was carried out. Assay used: immunoSEQ multiplex PCR; TCRdb lists only in-frame clones, some missing. This sample's clone table lists about 130,000 clones. The sample was PBMCs. These receptors came from a man aged 35 to 55 in good health and CMV-seronegative.

The chain has TRBV7-9 and TRBJ2-7; a possible D gene is TRBD1 (6 bases). The CDR3 has 15 amino acids. Germline V gene sequence: CDR1 SEHNR, CDR2 FQNEAQ (reference sequence). The V end was cut by 2 bases, the J end by 2 bases, with 13 bases between. CDR3: CASSLHHRVAYEQYF. The DNA for the CDR3 is TGTGCCAGCAGCTTACACCACAGGGTAGCCTACGAGCAGTACTTC.

The chain has TRBV2 and TRBJ2-5, with TRBD1 identical over 11 bases. After removal of 4 bases from V and 8 bases from J, the junction contained 3 bases not matched to a gene. This CDR3 has 13 residues. Germline V gene sequence: CDR1 SNHLY, CDR2 FYNNEI. CDR3 region: CASSVDRGRTQYF. CDR3 in DNA: TGTGCCAGCAGTGTGGACAGGGGGCGAACCCAGTACTTC. Based on the CDR3 plus reference TRBV2 and TRBJ2-5, the full variable domain is EPEVTQTPSHQVTQMGQEVILRCVPISNHLYFYWYRQILGQKVEFLVSFYNNEISEKSEIFDDQFSVERPDGSNFTLKIRSTKLEDSAMYFCASSVDRGRTQYFGPGTRLLVL.

This chain connects TRBV7-9 to TRBJ2-7; 7 bases align to TRBD1. This CDR3 region has 15 residues. The V segment lost 1 base and the J segment 3 bases; nucleotides outside the gene matches: 6. Germline V gene lookup returns CDR1 SEHNR and CDR2 FQNEAQ (reference sequence). The CDR3 protein is CASSLERGQNYEQYF. CDR3 DNA: TGTGCCAGCAGCTTAGAAAGGGGACAGAACTACGAGCAGTACTTC.

This chain uses TRBV11-2 with TRBJ1-2; 7 bases match TRBD1. V shed 0 bases, J shed 2 bases, and the junction held 3 bases outside the gene matches. The CDR3 length is 15 residues. Germline CDR1 reads SGHAT; CDR2 reads FQNNGV. CDR3 nucleotide sequence: TGTGCCAGCAGCTTAGATCAGGGGGTAAACTATGGCTACACCTTC. Residues: CASSLDQGVNYGYTF.

This chain links TRBV7-8 with TRBJ2-1; perhaps TRBD1 as D (5 bases). Germline lookup yields CDR1 SGHVS and CDR2 FQNEAQ. The CDR3 has 13 residues. V was pared by 4 bases and J by 8 bases, with 12 bases between. The DNA for the CDR3 is TGTGCCAGCAGCTCACAAGGGGCATATGAGCAGTTCTTC. Amino acids: CASSSQGAYEQFF.

The chain recombines TRBV9 with TRBJ1-3; 8 positions match TRBD1. The germline CDR1 and CDR2 sequences are SGDLS and YYNGEE. After removal of 4 bases from V and 2 bases from J, the junction contained 5 bases not matched to a gene. This CDR3 is built from 15 residues. This CDR3 reads CASSPRTGTGNTIYF. The CDR3 DNA is TGTGCCAGCAGCCCGAGGACAGGGACTGGAAACACCATATATTTT.

The V gene is TRBV30, the J gene TRBJ2-1, with 10 bases lining up with TRBD2. From germline, CDR1 is GTSNPN and CDR2 SVGIG (reference sequence). Losses at the gene ends were 5 bases for V and 9 bases for J; bases not matched to a gene: 7. The CDR3 has 13 amino acids. The CDR3, as DNA: TGTGCCTGGCGTAGAGTAGCGGGAGGTGAGCAGTTCTTC. Translating it yields CAWRRVAGGEQFF. The full variable domain, with the rest looked up from reference TRBV30 and TRBJ2-1, is SQTIHQWPATLVQPVGSPLSLECTVEGTSNPNLYWYRQAAGRGLQLLFYSVGIGQISSEVPQNLSASRPQDRQFILSSKKLLLSDSGFYLCAWRRVAGGEQFFGPGTRLTVL.

The chain is built from TRBV11-2 and TRBJ1-1; D remains ambiguous. Germline lookup yields CDR1 SGHAT and CDR2 FQNNGV. The CDR3 totals 15 residues. Trimming cost V 2 bases and J 0 bases, with 10 bases left between them. The CDR3 protein is CASSLRREMNTEAFF. CDR3 DNA: TGTGCCAGCAGCTTACGGAGGGAGATGAACACTGAAGCTTTCTTT.

The chain has TRBV28 and TRBJ1-1; no clear D gene. V was pared by 5 bases and J by 9 bases, with 16 bases between. There are 13 residues in the CDR3. Germline values: CDR1 MDHEN, CDR2 SYDVKM. The CDR3: CASSPIRRGKAFF. CDR3 coding DNA: TGTGCCAGCAGTCCGATACGACGGGGTAAAGCTTTCTTT.

J is TRBJ2-1 and V is TRBV5-8; a weak D match, TRBD2 (6 bases). Germline V gene lookup returns CDR1 SGHTS and CDR2 YDEGEE. The CDR3 totals 15 residues. The V end was cut by 6 bases, the J end by 7 bases, with 20 bases between. The CDR3 spells CASTLGRRARNEQFF. The DNA of the CDR3 is TGTGCCAGCACCCTCGGAAGGAGGGCCCGGAATGAGCAGTTCTTC.

Points on this clone: This CDR3 fails to terminate in the conserved phenylalanine or tryptophan, so it likely reflects a read error. The V and J genes are TRBV6-6 and TRBJ2-2; D may be TRBD2 (5 bases). CDR1 MNHNY and CDR2 SVGAGI come from the germline V gene (reference sequence). Trimming pared 4 bases from V and 4 bases from J, leaving 13 bases between. The CDR3 consists of 15 residues. The DNA for the CDR3 is TGTGCCAGCAGTTTACGGGGTTCGGGCACCGGGGAGCTGTTTTGT. It specifies CASSLRGSGTGELFC.

The CDR3 loop reads CASSLFRGETQYF. The CDR3 DNA is TGTGCCAGCAGTTTATTCCGGGGAGAGACCCAGTACTTC. V gene TRBV28 combines with J gene TRBJ2-5; possibly TRBD2 for D (5 bases). This CDR3 region has 13 residues. V was trimmed by 1 base and J by 4 bases, leaving 7 bases between them. The germline gives CDR1 MDHEN, CDR2 SYDVKM.

This sequence joins TRBV6-6 and TRBJ2-3; D ambiguous. Germline assignment: CDR1 MNHNY and CDR2 SVGAGI (reference sequence). The CDR3 has 13 amino acids. Deletions cut 6 bases from V and 0 bases from J, with 7 bases between. CDR3 bases: TGTGCCAGCAGACGACAAAGCACAGATACGCAGTATTTT. Protein sequence: CASRRQSTDTQYF.

The chain links TRBV4-3 to TRBJ2-7; 12 nucleotides match TRBD1. V gave up 4 bases and J gave up 5 bases; unmatched junction bases: 9. The germline V gene encodes CDR1 LGHNA and CDR2 YSLEER. The CDR3 extends over 16 amino acids. The CDR3 loop is CASSLDSGTGGDEQYF. CDR3 coding DNA: TGCGCCAGCAGCCTCGACTCCGGGACAGGGGGCGACGAGCAGTACTTC.

This rearrangement joins TRBV5-5 to TRBJ1-2; 10 bases are shared with TRBD1. The V gene end was trimmed by 0 bases and the J gene end by 4 bases; junction bases not matched to a gene: 3. The CDR3 is 15 residues long. Germline loops: CDR1 SGHKS, CDR2 YYEKEE (reference sequence). The CDR3 spells CASSLGDRGAYGYTF. The CDR3, as DNA: TGTGCCAGCAGCTTGGGGGACAGGGGAGCCTATGGCTACACCTTC. Drawing the rest from reference TRBV5-5 and TRBJ1-2, the complete variable domain is DAGVTQSPTHLIKTRGQQVTLRCSPISGHKSVSWYQQVLGQGPQFIFQYYEKEERGRGNFPDRFSARQFPNYSSELNVNALLLGDSALYLCASSLGDRGAYGYTFGSGTRLTVV.

About this clone: One end of the junction is discordant with germline, which a read error may explain. The chain links TRBV7-7 to TRBJ2-1, with D perhaps being TRBD1 or TRBD2 (6 bases each). Germline V lookup: CDR1 SSHAT, CDR2 FNYEAQ (reference sequence). The CDR3 runs to 14 residues. CDR3 sequence: CASSLGGPLGEQFF. Written as DNA, the CDR3 is TGTGCTAGCAGCTTAGGGGGGCCGTTGGGTGAGCAGTTCTTC.

The CDR3 DNA is TGTGCCAGCAGCTTAGCCGGGACTAGTAATGAGCAGTTCTTC. Its protein product is CASSLAGTSNEQFF. The chain joins TRBV7-8 to TRBJ2-1, with 8 bases matching TRBD2. The germline V gene encodes CDR1 SGHVS and CDR2 FQNEAQ. J lost 7 bases, V lost 0 bases, and 2 bases had no gene match. The CDR3 runs 14 residues.

The chain couples TRBV13 to TRBJ2-6; weak D call: TRBD2 (5 bases). The CDR3 loop spans 16 amino acids. Germline V lookup: CDR1 PRHDT, CDR2 FYEKMQ (reference sequence). Between the trimmed V and J ends, which lost 5 bases and 4 bases, there was a span of 15 bases. CDR3 DNA: TGTGCCAGCAGCACTAGAACGTCTGCCGGGGCCAACGTCCTGACTTTC. Translation: CASSTRTSAGANVLTF.

This sequence joins TRBV5-1 and TRBJ2-2; maybe TRBD2 (6 bases). The CDR3 has 14 residues. The germline V gene has CDR1 SGHRS and CDR2 YFSETQ. Trimming removed 4 bases at V and 4 bases at J, with 11 bases between. The CDR3 nucleotides are TGCGCCAGCAGCCCGGAGGGGTTCACCGGGGAGCTGTTTTTT. This codes for CASSPEGFTGELFF.

The J gene is TRBJ2-5, the V gene TRBV27; 8 positions agree with TRBD2. The J segment lost 5 bases and the V segment lost 1 base, leaving 6 bases of the junction unmatched. This CDR3 contains 15 residues. The V gene's germline CDR1 is MNHEY and CDR2 SMNVEV (reference sequence). This CDR3 is CASSLWSGRGETQYF. Here the CDR3 DNA reads TGTGCCAGCAGTTTATGGAGCGGGAGAGGGGAGACCCAGTACTTC.

This sequence joins TRBV11-3 and TRBJ1-2; possibly TRBD1 for D (6 bases). The V and J ends lost 2 bases and 3 bases respectively, with 16 bases between them. Germline V CDR1 and CDR2: SGHNT, YENEEA. This CDR3 region has 16 residues. For the CDR3, the DNA is TGTGCCAGCAGCTTATCCGCGGCAGGGGTGGACTATGGCTACACCTTC. This encodes CASSLSAAGVDYGYTF.

CDR3 residues: CASSVSETTNYEQYF. The CDR3 DNA reads TGTGCCAGCAGCGTTAGCGAGACGACGAACTACGAGCAGTACTTC. The chain combines TRBV9 with TRBJ2-7, with TRBD2 as a possible D gene (5 bases). CDR1 SGDLS and CDR2 YYNGEE come from the germline V gene. Trimming pared 2 bases from V and 3 bases from J, leaving 15 bases between. CDR3 length: 15 amino acids.

This chain's CDR3 is CASSQGTRRKFF. The CDR3, as DNA: TGCGCCAGCAGTCAAGGGACTAGACGGAAGTTCTTC. The chain has TRBV23-1 and TRBJ2-1; TRBD2 aligns across 8 bases. TRBV23-1 falls under the ORF class, with uncertain function. The CDR3 sequence is 12 residues long. J was trimmed by 14 bases and V by 2 bases; bases with no gene match: 5.

The chain joins TRBV2 to TRBJ1-1; D might be TRBD1 (5 bases). Germline CDR1 reads SNHLY; CDR2 reads FYNNEI. V was shortened by 8 bases and J by 0 bases, with 7 bases between the two germline ends. The CDR3 sequence is 12 residues long. CDR3 sequence reads: CASSGVNTEAFF. The CDR3 region has the DNA TGTGCCAGCTCGGGGGTGAACACTGAAGCTTTCTTT. Full variable domain (remainder filled in from reference TRBV2 and TRBJ1-1): EPEVTQTPSHQVTQMGQEVILRCVPISNHLYFYWYRQILGQKVEFLVSFYNNEISEKSEIFDDQFSVERPDGSNFTLKIRSTKLEDSAMYFCASSGVNTEAFFGQGTRLTVV.

V usage is TRBV29-1 and J usage is TRBJ2-3; 9 bases are a match to TRBD2. V lost 4 bases, J lost 6 bases, and 17 bases stayed unmatched. Germline assignment: CDR1 SQVTM and CDR2 ANQGSEA. The CDR3 has 17 amino acids. CDR3 residues: CSVVRPSGNPRGDTQYF. The CDR3 DNA reads as TGCAGCGTTGTTCGCCCTAGCGGGAACCCCCGGGGGGATACGCAGTATTTT.

This sequence joins TRBV29-1 and TRBJ2-1, with D possibly matching TRBD2 (5 bases). Trimming left V 8 bases short and J 5 bases short, with 22 bases between. Germline V gene data show CDR1 as SQVTM and CDR2 as ANQGSEA. The CDR3 is 15 residues long. The CDR3 protein is CSLIRLSVENNEQFF. For the CDR3, the DNA is TGCAGCCTAATACGACTTAGCGTAGAGAACAATGAGCAGTTCTTC.